The 21 T cell receptor beta chains listed next were all sequenced from one sample in a study of graft-versus-host responses after intestinal transplantation. For these receptors, no antigen is known. Profiled with immunoSEQ multiplex PCR; TCRdb holds only in-frame clones, not every one. The sample has tens of thousands of clones, over 90% seen once; the top ten hold around 0.22%. This specimen was unstimulated CD8+ T cells sorted from spleen or lymph node cells, taken before transplant. The receptors shown here come from a human donor who was the organ donor for an intestinal transplant.

In the case of this clone: No DNA is shown, since the ends of the CDR3 on it are uncertain; the CDR3 is the one TCRdb lists. In the same sample, other DNA sequences code for this CDR3. The chain combines TRBV9 with TRBJ2-7; TRBD2 was called by the table and not checked on the DNA. Germline V gene sequence: CDR1 SGDLS, CDR2 YYNGEE. The CDR3 is made up of 15 amino acids, end residues included. The CDR3 region is CASSVAVGSSYEQYF.

V gene TRBV5-1 combines with J gene TRBJ2-7, with D perhaps TRBD2 (5 bases). Looked up from germline, CDR1 is SGHRS and CDR2 is YFSETQ. The CDR3 has 12 residues. V was trimmed by 5 bases and J by 5 bases, leaving 11 bases between them. The CDR3 reads CASREWGDEQYF. The CDR3 coding sequence is TGCGCCAGCAGGGAATGGGGAGACGAGCAGTACTTC.

This chain links TRBV19 with TRBJ1-5; tentative D call: TRBD1 (5 bases). This CDR3 contains 15 residues. Germline CDR1 LNHDA, CDR2 SQIVND (reference sequence). The V end lost 9 bases, the J end lost 5 bases, and 20 bases lay between the germline ends. For the CDR3, the DNA is TGTGCCAGACACGCTAAAAGGGGATTCGATCAGCCCCAGCATTTT. The encoded protein is CARHAKRGFDQPQHF. Variable domain in full (rest from reference TRBV19 and TRBJ1-5): DGGITQSPKYLFRKEGQNVTLSCEQNLNHDAMYWYRQDPGQGLRLIYYSQIVNDFQKGDIAEGYSVSREKKESFPLTVTSAQKNPTAFYLCARHAKRGFDQPQHFGDGTRLSIL.

The V call is TRBV18, the J call TRBJ2-2; 7 bases agree with TRBD1. Per the germline V gene, CDR1 is KGHSH and CDR2 is LQKENI. The CDR3 loop spans 15 amino acids. V dropped 7 bases and J dropped 0; count of bases not matched to a gene: 5. The CDR3 DNA reads TGTGCCAGCTTTTCAGGGGGTTCGAACACCGGGGAGCTGTTTTTT. This sequence encodes CASFSGGSNTGELFF. The full variable domain, its missing parts supplied by reference TRBV18 and TRBJ2-2, is NAGVMQNPRHLVRRRGQEARLRCSPMKGHSHVYWYRQLPEEGLKFMVYLQKENIIDESGMPKERFSAEFPKEGPSILRIQQVVRGDSAAYFCASFSGGSNTGELFFGEGSRLTVL.

This clone was seen a single time. This chain links TRBV25-1 with TRBJ1-4, with TRBD1 identical over 9 bases. Germline CDR1 is MGHDK and CDR2 is SYGVNS. J was trimmed by 8 bases and V by 6 bases; bases with no gene match: 7. The CDR3 totals 14 residues. The CDR3 sequence: CASSEQGAGEKLFF. In DNA, the CDR3 is TGTGCCAGCAGCGAACAGGGGGCGGGGGAAAAACTGTTTTTT.

J is TRBJ2-2 and V is TRBV5-1, with D maybe TRBD1 (5 bases). The germline CDR1 and CDR2 sequences are SGHRS and YFSETQ. Trimming took 5 bases from V and 4 from J, leaving 15 bases between them. The CDR3 length is 15 residues. CDR3 amino acids: CASRAGYSATGELFF. CDR3 bases: TGCGCCAGCAGGGCAGGGTATTCCGCCACCGGGGAGCTGTTTTTT.

V gene TRBV4-1 combines with J gene TRBJ2-3, with D uncertain. The V and J ends lost 5 bases and 1 base respectively, with 7 bases between them. Per germline, CDR1 MGHRA and CDR2 YSYEKL. The CDR3 runs 13 residues. The CDR3 bases are TGCGCCAGCAGCTCCGAAGGCACAGATACGCAGTATTTT. It specifies CASSSEGTDTQYF.

The chain uses TRBV7-6 and TRBJ2-2; unclear D gene. The germline V and J ends were trimmed by 1 base and 1 base, with 10 bases remaining between them. CDR3 length: 16 amino acids. Germline V CDR1 and CDR2: SGHVS, FNYEAQ. CDR3 DNA sequence: TGTGCCAGCAGCTTAGACCAAACAGAGAACACCGGGGAGCTGTTTTTT. Its protein is CASSLDQTENTGELFF.

V gene TRBV5-6 combines with J gene TRBJ1-3; no clear D gene. The V end lost 0 bases, the J end lost 0 bases, and 7 bases lay between the germline ends. CDR3 length: 15 amino acids. Per germline, CDR1 SGHDT and CDR2 YYEEEE. CDR3 nucleotides: TGTGCCAGCAGCTTGGAGGCGGGCTCTGGAAACACCATATATTTT. It yields the protein CASSLEAGSGNTIYF.

V is TRBV7-8 and J is TRBJ2-1; 14 bases match TRBD2. V shed 5 bases, J shed 4 bases, and the junction held 7 bases outside the gene matches. The CDR3 covers 17 residues. CDR1 and CDR2 (germline): SGHVS, FQNEAQ. The CDR3 loop is CASSRRTSGGRYNEQFF. CDR3 coding DNA: TGTGCCAGCAGCCGAAGGACTAGCGGGGGGCGATACAATGAGCAGTTCTTC.

The chain carries TRBV10-3 and TRBJ1-1; a weak D match, TRBD1 (5 bases). V gave up 2 bases and J gave up 0 bases, with 7 bases separating them. Per germline, CDR1 ENHRY and CDR2 SYGVKD. The CDR3 sequence is 14 residues long. Here the CDR3 reads CAISEDSLNTEAFF. The CDR3 bases are TGTGCCATCAGTGAGGACAGTTTGAACACTGAAGCTTTCTTT.

This chain links TRBV5-4 with TRBJ1-2; possibly TRBD1 for D (6 bases). Germline V gene sequence: CDR1 SGHNT, CDR2 YYREEE (reference sequence). The CDR3 is 16 residues long. The V and J ends lost 0 bases and 2 bases respectively, with 14 bases between them. The CDR3 DNA sequence: TGTGCCAGCAGCTTGGGAGGGGGGGGTCCCAACTATGGCTACACCTTC. This gives the protein CASSLGGGGPNYGYTF.

V gene TRBV5-6 combines with J gene TRBJ2-7, with TRBD1 matching over 9 bases. The CDR3 is made up of 16 amino acids. With V trimmed by 4 bases and J by 2 bases, 10 bases remained unmatched. The germline gives CDR1 SGHDT, CDR2 YYEEEE. The CDR3 is CASSVLLDRGPYEQYF. CDR3 bases: TGTGCCAGCAGCGTGCTGCTGGACAGGGGACCCTACGAGCAGTACTTC.

This chain connects TRBV28 to TRBJ2-7; TRBD2 matches at 15 bases. V lost 3 bases and J lost 5; bases outside the gene matches: 5. CDR1 MDHEN and CDR2 SYDVKM come from the germline V gene. This CDR3 comprises 16 residues. CDR3: CASSLGLAGGYNEQYF. CDR3 bases: TGTGCCAGCAGTTTGGGACTAGCGGGGGGTTACAACGAGCAGTACTTC.

This chain connects TRBV4-1 to TRBJ1-5; D gene ambiguous. Germline CDR1 reads MGHRA; CDR2 reads YSYEKL. The CDR3 sequence is 13 residues long. Trimming removed 3 bases at V and 2 bases at J, with 5 bases between. The CDR3 protein is CASSQGRNQPQHF. The DNA for the CDR3 is TGCGCCAGCAGCCAGGGTCGCAATCAGCCCCAGCATTTT.

The chain has TRBV10-3 and TRBJ1-1; a possible D gene is TRBD1 (5 bases). From germline, CDR1 is ENHRY and CDR2 SYGVKD. The CDR3 has 14 amino acids. Trimming shortened V by 3 bases and J by 5 bases, and 13 bases separated the two germline ends. CDR3 bases: TGTGCCATCAGTGAAAGTAGGGGAAGGACTGAAGCTTTCTTT. Translation: CAISESRGRTEAFF.

In regard to this clone: The same CDR3 arises from other DNA sequences in this sample as well. Here the CDR3 reads CASSLLSSTINEKLFF. The CDR3 coding sequence is TGTGCCAGCAGTCTATTATCCTCCACGATCAATGAAAAACTGTTTTTT. The chain recombines TRBV27 with TRBJ1-4, with unresolved D. The CDR3 runs to 16 residues. The V end was cut by 5 bases, the J end by 5 bases, with 18 bases between. Germline V CDR1 and CDR2: MNHEY, SMNVEV (reference sequence).

V is TRBV10-2 and J is TRBJ2-1; D is ambiguous. The V and J ends lost 1 base and 4 bases respectively, with 5 bases between them. From germline, CDR1 is WSHSY and CDR2 SAAADI. The CDR3 length is 13 residues. This CDR3 reads CASSEWRYNEQFF. CDR3 DNA: TGCGCCAGCAGTGAGTGGCGGTACAATGAGCAGTTCTTC.

As regards this clone: Relative to the germline gene, one junction end is altered; a read error may explain this. The chain couples TRBV4-3 to TRBJ1-1, with D possibly being TRBD1 (5 bases). Germline V CDR1 and CDR2: LGHNA, YSLEER. This CDR3 comprises 13 residues. CDR3 nucleotides: TGCGCCAGCGGCCAGGGAGGGAACACTGAAGCTTTCTTT. This gives the protein CASGQGGNTEAFF.

V and J are TRBV2 and TRBJ2-1, with no clear D. The CDR3 loop spans 15 amino acids. V lost 4 bases to trimming and J lost 2 bases, with 12 bases between them. Per the germline V gene, CDR1 is SNHLY and CDR2 is FYNNEI. CDR3 sequence: CASSARQDTYNEQFF. In DNA form, the CDR3 reads TGTGCCAGCAGTGCTCGGCAGGATACCTACAATGAGCAGTTCTTC.

The genes are TRBV29-1 and TRBJ2-7, with 9 bases identical to TRBD1. CDR1 and CDR2 (germline): SQVTM, ANQGSEA. The CDR3 is made up of 13 amino acids. V lost 5 bases, J lost 3 bases, and 5 bases stayed unmatched. The CDR3 region is CSVPGTGSYEQYF. As DNA, the CDR3 is TGCAGCGTTCCCGGGACAGGGAGCTACGAGCAGTACTTC.